Included here is one T cell receptor (beta chain) sequence, with context. The data originate from a study of blood T cell repertoires in COVID-19. About the study: The study drew acute and convalescent COVID-19 samples from the United States, Italy and Spain. T cells, B-cell-depleted T cells, or PBMCs provided the cDNA or gDNA that served as material.

V was cut by 6 bases and J by 2 bases, with 10 bases left in between. The CDR3 extends over 14 amino acids. CDR1 LGHDT and CDR2 YNNKEL come from the germline V gene (reference sequence). Original processing notes: Reference gene primer amplification yielded estimated nucleated cell counts. Produced via immunoSEQ multiplex PCR; TCRdb's table is partial and in-frame only. The V and J calls and clone size are taken from that table; D and trimming were inferred from the DNA. Of about 100,000 clones listed, 87% are singletons. The V gene is TRBV3-1 (or the pseudogene TRBV3-2), the J gene TRBJ2-2; tentative D call: TRBD1 (5 bases). This receptor was identified in a woman aged 25 to 39 with acute or convalescent COVID-19. The specimen sequenced was peripheral blood. CDR3: CASSPQGNTGELFF. Here the CDR3 DNA reads TGTGCCAGCAGTCCTCAGGGCAACACCGGGGAGCTGTTTTTT.